This is a list of T cell receptor beta chains from one sample in a study of metastatic and nonmetastatic thyroid tumors. MiXCR re-clonotyped the PCR reads for TCRdb. The profile shows around 19,000 clones, 16% of them singletons. The sequencing sample was made of tumor tissue. These receptors all stem from a female donor with papillary thyroid cancer or a benign thyroid nodule (not recorded which). Some clones in this sample may be carry-over from other donors' samples. Each CDR3 is given with its conserved first and last residue. Some rows have no size entry. The others give once, few or many, or a class for an expanded clone.

abundance: many; v_gene: TRBV30; j_gene: TRBJ1-3; CDR3aa: CAWSSHGNTIYF
abundance: many; v_gene: TRBV20-1; j_gene: TRBJ1-1; CDR3aa: CSARVAGTDTEAFF
abundance: many; v_gene: TRBV2; j_gene: TRBJ2-5; CDR3aa: CASSGSGSGETQYF
abundance: many; v_gene: TRBV19; j_gene: TRBJ2-3; CDR3aa: CASKKGELGDTQYF
abundance: -; v_gene: TRBV5-6; j_gene: TRBJ1-3; CDR3aa: CASSRGGNTIYF
abundance: once; v_gene: TRBV7-3; j_gene: TRBJ2-5; CDR3aa: CARRGPGKTQYF
abundance: many; v_gene: TRBV28; j_gene: TRBJ1-1; CDR3aa: CASIKVLNTEAFF
abundance: many; v_gene: TRBV19; j_gene: TRBJ2-1; CDR3aa: CASSMKGDPYNEQFF
abundance: -; v_gene: TRBV28; j_gene: TRBJ2-3; CDR3aa: CASSRAADTQYF
abundance: -; v_gene: TRBV30; j_gene: TRBJ1-5; CDR3aa: CAWSVWGAGSNQPQHF
abundance: many; v_gene: TRBV20-1; j_gene: TRBJ2-2; CDR3aa: CSASDAWTGELFF
abundance: many; v_gene: TRBV20-1; j_gene: TRBJ1-5; CDR3aa: CSAYHSNQPQHF
abundance: -; v_gene: TRBV5-1; j_gene: TRBJ1-2; CDR3aa: CASSLGWGAPLYCYTF
abundance: -; v_gene: TRBV6-5; j_gene: TRBJ2-2; CDR3aa: CASSCELNTWELFF
abundance: -; v_gene: TRBV11-3; j_gene: TRBJ2-7; CDR3aa: CASVPTEPDRIYEQYF
abundance: many; v_gene: TRBV6-1; j_gene: TRBJ2-1; CDR3aa: CASRGPYNEQFF
abundance: many; v_gene: TRBV4-1; j_gene: TRBJ2-5; CDR3aa: CASSQAEGETQYF
abundance: many; v_gene: TRBV4-1; j_gene: TRBJ2-7; CDR3aa: CASSQDNSGISYEQYF
abundance: many; v_gene: TRBV6-1; j_gene: TRBJ2-7; CDR3aa: CASRYGTGVYEQYF
abundance: -; v_gene: TRBV11-3; j_gene: TRBJ1-5; CDR3aa: CASSSATGLGQPQHF
abundance: many; v_gene: TRBV29-1; j_gene: TRBJ2-1; CDR3aa: CSGDFVFF
abundance: few; v_gene: TRBV6-2/TRBV6-3; j_gene: TRBJ2-2; CDR3aa: CASSYPGGADGELFF
abundance: -; v_gene: TRBV28; j_gene: TRBJ1-5; CDR3aa: CASSLTGVGPQHF
abundance: -; v_gene: TRBV7-8; j_gene: TRBJ1-2; CDR3aa: CASSRSGQGGYGYTF
abundance: many; v_gene: TRBV4-1; j_gene: TRBJ1-3; CDR3aa: CASSQDRTPGNSGNTIYF
abundance: many; v_gene: TRBV20-1; j_gene: TRBJ1-2; CDR3aa: CSARHGANYGYTF
abundance: many; v_gene: TRBV7-2; j_gene: TRBJ2-5; CDR3aa: CASSLYSGTETQYF
abundance: -; v_gene: TRBV11-2; j_gene: TRBJ1-1; CDR3aa: CASSSSLDRGPGTEAFF
abundance: many; v_gene: TRBV7-3; j_gene: TRBJ2-5; CDR3aa: CASSLAGGGETQYF
abundance: many; v_gene: TRBV2; j_gene: TRBJ1-3; CDR3aa: CASSEFVELSGNTIYF
abundance: -; v_gene: TRBV7-2; j_gene: TRBJ1-6; CDR3aa: CASSCRQYFPLHF
abundance: many; v_gene: TRBV4-1; j_gene: TRBJ2-7; CDR3aa: CASSPGLAYEQYF
abundance: medium-sized; v_gene: TRBV11-1; j_gene: TRBJ1-2; CDR3aa: CASSLGQGVDGYTF
abundance: many; v_gene: TRBV20-1; j_gene: TRBJ2-7; CDR3aa: CSARDNVDLGYEQYF
abundance: -; v_gene: TRBV20-1; j_gene: TRBJ2-1; CDR3aa: CSARKGGSAAYNEQFF
abundance: -; v_gene: TRBV18; j_gene: TRBJ1-2; CDR3aa: CASSQGSQGSNYAYTF
abundance: many; v_gene: TRBV7-9; j_gene: TRBJ1-1; CDR3aa: CASSLGSAGNTEAFF
abundance: medium-sized; v_gene: TRBV10-2; j_gene: TRBJ2-7; CDR3aa: CASSPQVGPFHEQYF
abundance: many; v_gene: TRBV27; j_gene: TRBJ1-1; CDR3aa: CASRPLGQGNTEAFF
abundance: many; v_gene: TRBV6-1; j_gene: TRBJ1-5; CDR3aa: CASSESDSRDNQPQHF